This entry features one T cell receptor beta chain sequence. What antigen it recognizes has not been identified. Base qualities are missing; no much larger clone stands one base away. V lost 6 bases and J lost 5 bases; the stretch between them is 19 bases long. The CDR3 sequence holds 16 residues, the cysteine and phenylalanine included. Of the read, only the CDR3 DNA is kept; its 48 bases are in frame from base 1. CDR1 SEHNR and CDR2 FQNEAQ were looked up in the germline V gene (reference sequence). This record belongs to a study of cytomegalovirus exposure and HLA in healthy donors (dated by TCRdb to 2016 to 2017). Looking at the study overall: In an earlier analysis of approximately 640 of the donors, around 290 Gb of sequence data and approximately 100 million unique TCR beta sequences from 180 million or so T cells were reported. An early release covering over 500 HLA-typed donors comprised approximately 300 gigabases of sequencing data and 65 million to 100 million unique TCR sequences. Genome-wide SNP genotypes for about 55% of the roughly 670 donors were used in a later genetic analysis, which treated that subset as a discovery cohort. Among the 398 genotyped donors, 81% belonged to the genetic ancestry cluster associated with self-reported Caucasian donors. Class I and class II HLA loci were covered by the typing at four-digit resolution. Donor age, sex, ethnicity and CMV serostatus were compiled together with the repertoire data. The study aimed to test whether signatures of past pathogen exposure could be identified by cataloging public T cell receptors. The number of donors typed differed by locus, with 629-630 for A, B, C, DRB1 and DQB1, more than 500 for DQA1, nearly 610 for DPA1, and under 490 for DPB1. All discovery cohort repertoires had been generated using a single sequencing platform. The later analysis used no new phenotypic data to find candidate immune exposures, relying instead on TCR beta sequences and their occurrence across donors. To predict cytomegalovirus infection status, the study brought together high-throughput TCR immunosequencing, statistical association of individual TCRs with disease status, and machine learning. An earlier analysis of about 620 of the donors applied high-throughput TCR beta sequencing to assess whether each TCR beta V gene segment acted as functional or pseudogenic. Four to six DR-DQ haplotypes were handled as single units for association and clustering, since linkage in the cohort was strong. To study patterns of TCR occurrence, a later analysis re-analyzed previously published TCR beta repertoires from 500 to 850 donors and added high-resolution HLA genotyping. A separate validation cohort of roughly 110 different subjects was used in addition to the roughly 670-subject first cohort. On average, roughly 250,000 unique TCR beta nucleotide sequences were sequenced per donor among a few hundred genotyped donors of the cohort, with roughly 18% of those sequences being non-productive. The study used immunosequencing to profile the T cell repertoires of approximately 690 subjects and linked those repertoires to cytomegalovirus serostatus. The study at large found these results: A later genetic analysis associated a missense DCLRE1C variant with V-gene and J-gene trimming of TCR beta chains, and an independent cohort replicated the association. The authors suggested that the approach could potentially be generalized to other disease states and immunological phenotypes. In both the original and validation cohorts, the classifier was reported to diagnose cytomegalovirus status with high specificity and sensitivity. While some public TCRs were present in many individuals, most TCR sequences turned up only very rarely across donors. In an earlier analysis of about 550 of the donors, most TCR beta V segments were observed in productive rearrangements about 87% or about 30% of the time, broadly matching IMGT annotations. A group of highly shared sequence variants was considered likely to be a technical artifact of the sequencing pipeline. In the study, 150 to 200 TCR beta chains were listed as associated with cytomegalovirus. According to a later analysis, parvovirus B19, influenza, CMV and Epstein-Barr virus appeared linked to several top co-occurrence clusters. Compared with equally common non-associated chains, HLA-associated TCR beta chains in a later analysis were more clonally expanded and had lower generation probabilities. In vitro tests confirmed that a few of the cytomegalovirus-associated TCR beta chains recognize cytomegalovirus antigens. For the cohort, immune exposure information was limited to CMV serostatus. Sequencing depth was assumed to be roughly uniform across donors in the presence/absence analyses, though that assumption may not hold. Some IMGT-functional V segments, including TRBV6-2 and TRBV6-3, could not be told apart with the 87-base-pair reads, so those segments were excluded. A later analysis found that most CMV-associated TCR beta chains appeared HLA-restricted, with HLA associations seemingly driven largely by CMV exposure. In a later analysis, the rate of TCR association differed among HLA loci, with DRB1 alleles having the most associated TCRs and HLA-C alleles having the fewest. When HLA alleles, especially DR and DQ, strongly co-occurred, attributing TCR associations to individual alleles was difficult. Correlated functional status among segregating V segments might reflect linkage disequilibrium, but an unknown experimental factor could not be ruled out. In this cohort, only TCR beta chains were sequenced, and detectable features were limited by the absence of alpha or paired-chain data. A later genetic analysis reported fewer N-insertions in productive TCRs among donors in an Asian-associated ancestry cluster than the roughly 650-donor mean. Because HLA typing was missing for some donors at each locus, association tests included only the typed subset. Because counts were too low, seventeen rarely observed V segments, including chromosome 9 orphons, were excluded from the earlier analysis of roughly 580 of the donors. A later analysis associated 15,000 to 20,000 TCR beta sequences with specific HLA alleles at a false discovery rate of 0.05. A further reported finding was that TCR beta sequences accurately predicted the HLA-A and HLA-B alleles for most subjects in the first cohort.

The cohort comprised some 680 healthy bone marrow donors. At the time of sampling, every cohort member was nominally healthy, though immune exposures that went unrecorded were likely present. The donor tested CMV seronegative, placing the donor among the 350 to 400 seronegative members of the cohort. A peripheral blood sample was collected from each donor, and TCR beta sequencing was performed on peripheral blood mononuclear cells. The Qiagen DNeasy Blood Extraction Kit was used to extract genomic DNA from the blood cell samples. The library was built by means of the immunoSEQ multiplex PCR assay. For the multiplex PCR, a mixture combining 60 forward primers for TCR Vbeta segments and 13 reverse primers for TCR Jbeta segments was used. The CDR3 region of rearranged TCR beta genes was amplified from genomic DNA with a multiplex PCR assay. The Illumina HiSeq System was used to sequence the amplified TCR beta libraries as 87-base-pair reads. As for how the authors treated the data: In a later analysis, some 80 million unique TCR beta chains were counted across the approximately 640 repertoires, and about 10 million of these chains were shared by at least two donors. Raw reads were error-corrected and collapsed into unique sequences with a nearest-neighbor algorithm that merged closely related sequences to remove PCR and sequencing errors. Alignment of CDR3 sequences to IMGT reference sequences was used to assign V, D and J gene segments. For a sequence to be retained, a match of at least six nucleotides was required to both a V gene segment and a J gene segment. Rearrangements were classified as productive when the CDR3 lacked stop codons and remained in frame with V and J, and all other rearrangements were classified as non-productive. CDR3 was defined according to IMGT convention as the region running from the second conserved V-encoded cysteine to the conserved J-encoded phenylalanine. In an earlier analysis of roughly 580 of the donors, sequences lacking an unambiguous match to a single V gene segment were excluded. In an earlier analysis of 587 of the donors, V segments were called functional above 56.7% productive rearrangements and were called segregating when the between-donor standard deviation exceeded 5%. A statistical classification framework was built for diagnosing cytomegalovirus status from the catalog of TCR beta chain sequences. V and J gene assignment, in a later analysis, came from comparing TCR nucleotide sequences with IMGT/GENE-DB human TR gene sequences. In a later analysis, CDR3 sequences and most-parsimonious VDJ recombination scenarios were assigned using the TCRdist pipeline. In a later analysis, each TCR beta chain was defined by its CDR3 amino acid sequence together with its V-gene family, and reads lacking a unique V-gene family were excluded. In a later analysis, nearly 600 highly shared, low-generation-probability nucleotide sequences were removed to address suspected cross-contamination and a sequencing artifact. For each public chain, a later analysis derived a clonal expansion index from normalized ranks of inferred template counts within each repertoire. A later analysis computed generation probabilities with a VDJ recombination model fitted to out-of-frame rearrangements, and checked the results against IGoR. In a later analysis, hypergeometric tests were used to score TCR-TCR, TCR-HLA and TCR-CMV co-occurrence, with a repertoire-size bias correction applied to TCR pairs. False discovery rates were estimated in a later analysis by permuting HLA or CMV assignments 20 times. In a later analysis, co-occurring TCRs were grouped with DBSCAN, and TCRdist sequence similarity was added when clustering was performed within HLA-allele-positive subsets. For co-occurrence clustering, repertoires with fewer than 30,000 or more than 120,000 public chains were excluded, along with about five repertoires with anomalous nucleotide sharing. TCRdb took over this immuneACCESS table, retaining in-frame rearrangements with V and J assigned. Such tables are incomplete; in checked studies, under half of the missing clones stem from an unresolved V gene, and the remainder is unexplained. V and J calls and clone size come straight from that table; D and trimming were deduced from the DNA. The sample table lists more than 150,000 clones, more than 60% of them with a count of one. The ten most abundant clones make up about 1.5% of the sample.

The sequenced sample was PBMCs. The TCR sequence derives from a man younger than 30 in good health and CMV-seronegative. This chain is built from TRBV7-9 and TRBJ2-2, with a weak D call of TRBD2 (6 bases match). In nucleotides, the sequence is TGTGCCAGCAGTGTTCGGGAGAGGGCCAAGACCGGGGAGCTGTTTTTT. Translated, this gives CASSVRERAKTGELFF.